What follows are 16 T cell receptor beta chains derived from one specimen sequenced in a study of early T cells in non-severe SARS-CoV-2 infection. TCRdb used MiXCR to reprocess the 5' RACE reads, holding one entry per CDR3 protein. This table holds over 70,000 distinct CDR3 sequences, roughly an eighth found once. Sample: whole blood. Receptors originate from an adult who was a healthcare worker with PCR-confirmed SARS-CoV-2 infection or an uninfected control (not recorded which).

This clonotype was seen a handful of times. The chain has TRBV12-3 or TRBV12-4 and TRBJ1-2; 9 bases are a match to TRBD1. Unmatched junction bases numbered 7, after V lost 5 bases and J lost 9 bases. The CDR3 extends over 13 amino acids. In DNA form, the CDR3 reads TGTGCCAGCAGTCCAGGACAGGGGAAAAGCTACACCTTC. Protein sequence: CASSPGQGKSYTF.

The CDR3 spells CASSEETGRWTEAFF. The CDR3 DNA reads TGTGCCAGCAGTGAAGAGACAGGGAGATGGACTGAAGCTTTCTTT. This chain links TRBV2 with TRBJ1-1; 7 bases are shared with TRBD1. CDR1 SNHLY and CDR2 FYNNEI come from the germline V gene. Trimming took 1 base from V and 5 from J; bases not matched to a gene: 7. The CDR3 consists of 15 residues.

This chain connects TRBV4-1 to TRBJ2-1; D is possibly TRBD2 (5 bases). Trimming shortened V by 0 bases and J by 6 bases, and 15 bases separated the two germline ends. There are 16 residues in the CDR3. Per the germline V gene, CDR1 is MGHRA and CDR2 is YSYEKL. DNA for the CDR3: TGCGCCAGCAGCCAAGATCCAAGAGGGCCCCTCAATGAGCAGTTCTTC. This codes for CASSQDPRGPLNEQFF.

CDR3 sequence: CASSLHPYGYTF. CDR3 nucleotide sequence: TGTGCCAGCAGTTTACACCCCTATGGCTACACCTTC. This chain links TRBV12-3 or TRBV12-4 with TRBJ1-2; D gene ambiguous. CDR3 length: 12 residues. Trimming removed 2 bases from V and 4 bases from J, with 5 bases in between.

The chain combines TRBV7-6 with TRBJ2-1, with D perhaps matching TRBD2 (6 bases). Germline V gene sequence: CDR1 SGHVS, CDR2 FNYEAQ. The V gene lost 7 bases and the J gene lost 8 bases, with 18 bases spanning the gap. The CDR3 runs to 14 residues. CDR3 in amino acids: CASTRTWGVDEQFF. The CDR3 DNA is TGTGCCAGCACTAGAACCTGGGGGGTCGATGAGCAGTTCTTC.

This clonotype was detected ten times or more. V usage is TRBV6-6 and J usage is TRBJ2-2; perhaps TRBD1 as D (6 bases). The V and J ends lost 9 bases and 2 bases respectively, with 10 bases between them. The CDR3 contains 13 residues. Germline V CDR1 and CDR2: MNHNY, SVGAGI (reference sequence). The CDR3 region is CASDRTNTGELFF. CDR3 DNA: TGTGCCAGTGACAGGACCAACACCGGGGAGCTGTTTTTT.

V and J are TRBV6-4 and TRBJ2-5; D is uncertain. The germline V gene encodes CDR1 MRHNA and CDR2 SNTAGT. V dropped 7 bases and J dropped 4 bases, with 13 bases sitting between them. The length of the CDR3 is 13 residues. The CDR3 bases are TGTGCCAGCACCCGGGCTTGTCGAGAGACCCAGTACTTC. Its protein is CASTRACRETQYF.

The rearrangement links TRBV5-4 to TRBJ2-3, with 10 bases aligning to TRBD2. CDR3 length: 16 amino acids. Germline CDR1 SGHNT, CDR2 YYREEE (reference sequence). V trimming: 3 bases; J trimming: 2 bases; junction bases outside the gene matches: 6. This chain's CDR3 is CASSSLLAGDTDTQYF. The CDR3 DNA reads as TGTGCCAGCAGCTCACTTCTAGCGGGGGACACAGATACGCAGTATTTT.

The chain is built from TRBV2 and TRBJ2-3, with unresolved D. V was trimmed by 7 bases and J by 0 bases, leaving 14 bases between them. CDR3 length equals 15 residues. Germline loops: CDR1 SNHLY, CDR2 FYNNEI. CDR3 sequence (DNA): TGTGCCAGCAAACTGATAAGCTCTAGCACAGATACGCAGTATTTT. Translated: CASKLISSSTDTQYF.

This clonotype was seen a handful of times. This chain uses TRBV12-3 or TRBV12-4 with TRBJ1-2; D uncertain. V lost 0 bases and J lost 0, with 8 bases in between. There are 15 residues in the CDR3. In DNA form, the CDR3 reads TGTGCCAGCAGTTTAGCCCGCCAATCTAACTATGGCTACACCTTC. Protein: CASSLARQSNYGYTF.

This clonotype was detected many times. The V gene is TRBV10-3, the J gene TRBJ2-2, with D perhaps being TRBD1 or TRBD2 (7 bases each). Germline V CDR1 and CDR2: ENHRY, SYGVKD. The length of the CDR3 is 15 residues. Trimming removed 7 bases at V and 0 bases at J, with 12 bases between. The DNA of the CDR3 is TGTGCCATCACCAGGGGGGGAGCGAACACCGGGGAGCTGTTTTTT. It yields the protein CAITRGGANTGELFF.

This clonotype turned up a few times. The chain uses TRBV7-6 and TRBJ2-3, with D uncertain. Germline V lookup: CDR1 SGHVS, CDR2 FNYEAQ. There are 17 residues in the CDR3. Trimming took off 5 bases at V and 0 bases at J, with 18 bases between the two ends. CDR3 bases: TGTGCCAGCAGCGTAGGAAGTTGGACGTCTAGCACAGATACGCAGTATTTT. Amino acids: CASSVGSWTSSTDTQYF.

This clonotype was seen more than once but under ten times. This chain connects TRBV12-3 or TRBV12-4 to TRBJ2-3; 9 bases line up with TRBD1. This CDR3 is 14 amino acids long. Trimming at V came to 6 bases and at J to 3 bases, leaving 4 bases not matched to a gene. The CDR3 region has the DNA TGTGCCAGCAGAGACAGGGGGAGTACAGATACGCAGTATTTT. Translation: CASRDRGSTDTQYF.

This chain uses TRBV12-3 or TRBV12-4 with TRBJ1-2, with no clear D. V gave up 4 bases and J gave up 5 bases, with 5 bases separating them. The CDR3 contains 11 residues. In DNA, the CDR3 is TGTGCCAGCAGTTCCGGTTATGGCTACACCTTC. It yields the protein CASSSGYGYTF.

This clonotype occurred a few times. Here the CDR3 DNA reads TGTGCCAGTAGTTCCCTCAGTTGGCCCCAGCATTTT. It codes for CASSSLSWPQHF. V and J are TRBV19 and TRBJ1-5; D uncertain. V was pared by 5 bases and J by 9 bases, with 11 bases between. The CDR3 loop spans 12 amino acids. Germline CDR1 and CDR2: LNHDA and SQIVND (reference sequence).

This clonotype has a count of ten or more. V is TRBV11-1 and J is TRBJ2-7; D remains unclear. CDR3 length: 13 amino acids. V lost 0 bases and J lost 4, with 7 bases in between. CDR1 SGHAT and CDR2 FQDESV come from the germline V gene (reference sequence). The CDR3 DNA sequence: TGTGCCAGCAGCTTAGCAATCCGTTACGAGCAGTACTTC. As protein: CASSLAIRYEQYF. Drawing the rest from reference TRBV11-1 and TRBJ2-7, the complete variable domain is EAEVAQSPRYKITEKSQAVAFWCDPISGHATLYWYRQILGQGPELLVQFQDESVVDDSQLPKDRFSAERLKGVDSTLKIQPAELGDSAMYLCASSLAIRYEQYFGPGTRLTVT.